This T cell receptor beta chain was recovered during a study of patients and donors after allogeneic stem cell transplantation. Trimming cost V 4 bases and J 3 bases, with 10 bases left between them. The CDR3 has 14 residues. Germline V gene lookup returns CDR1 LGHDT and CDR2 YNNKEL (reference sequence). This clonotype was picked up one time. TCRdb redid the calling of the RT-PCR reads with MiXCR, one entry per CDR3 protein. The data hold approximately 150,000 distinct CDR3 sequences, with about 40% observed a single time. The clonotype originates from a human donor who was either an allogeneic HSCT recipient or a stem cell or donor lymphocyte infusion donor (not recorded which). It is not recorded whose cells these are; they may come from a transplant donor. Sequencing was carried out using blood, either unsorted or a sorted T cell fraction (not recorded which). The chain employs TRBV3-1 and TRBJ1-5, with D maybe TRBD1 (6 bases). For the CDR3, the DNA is TGTGCCAGCAGCCGCGGACAGCTCAATCAGCCCCAGCATTTT. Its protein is CASSRGQLNQPQHF.